These 32 T cell receptor beta chains originate from one sample sequenced in a study of blood T cell repertoires in COVID-19 (dated by TCRdb to 2018 to 2021). Receptor libraries were prepared by the immunoSEQ multiplex PCR assay. What TCRdb holds here is the immuneACCESS table cut down to in-frame rearrangements. Part of the clones is not present; checked against another copy, under half of the missing clones reflect an unresolved V gene, and the others are unexplained. For this sample there are around 180,000 clones; about 91% appear just once. The top ten clonotypes cover under 4.5% of the sample. Sequences were obtained from peripheral blood. These receptors were taken from a woman in her twenties or thirties with acute or convalescent COVID-19.

The chain has TRBV9 and TRBJ1-6; D call uncertain. Germline CDR1 and CDR2: SGDLS and YYNGEE. This CDR3 comprises 15 residues. The V end lost 0 bases, the J end lost 7 bases, and 11 bases lay between the germline ends. The CDR3 spells CASSVGTVLNSPLHF. CDR3 nucleotide sequence: TGTGCCAGCAGCGTAGGTACAGTCCTGAATTCACCCCTCCACTTT. The full variable domain, with the rest looked up from reference TRBV9 and TRBJ1-6, is DSGVTQTPKHLITATGQRVTLRCSPRSGDLSVYWYQQSLDQGLQFLIQYYNGEERAKGNILERFSAQQFPDLHSELNLSSLELGDSALYFCASSVGTVLNSPLHFGNGTRLTVT.

The genes are TRBV18 and TRBJ2-2; 7 bases map to TRBD2. The CDR3 runs to 15 residues. Germline V lookup: CDR1 KGHSH, CDR2 LQKENI. Trimming cost V 0 bases and J 7 bases; bases outside gene matches: 5. This CDR3 is CASSPPRLAVGELFF. In DNA, the CDR3 is TGTGCCAGCTCACCACCGCGGCTAGCGGTCGGGGAGCTGTTTTTT.

The chain has TRBV4-1 and TRBJ2-7; D gene uncertain. Trimming took 0 bases from V and 3 from J, leaving 12 bases between them. CDR1 and CDR2 (germline): MGHRA, YSYEKL. CDR3 length: 15 residues. Written as DNA, the CDR3 is TGCGCCAGCAGCCAAGAGGATCGGAACTACTACGAGCAGTACTTC. Its translation: CASSQEDRNYYEQYF.

The chain joins TRBV9 to TRBJ2-2, with D perhaps TRBD2 (5 bases). The V gene's germline CDR1 is SGDLS and CDR2 YYNGEE. Trimming left V 0 bases short and J 0 bases short, with 9 bases between. The CDR3 totals 16 residues. The CDR3, as DNA: TGTGCCAGCAGCGTAGGCGGCGGGTCGAACACCGGGGAGCTGTTTTTT. As protein: CASSVGGGSNTGELFF.

The chain couples TRBV30 to TRBJ2-3; D is ambiguous. This CDR3 spans 11 amino acids. Germline assignment: CDR1 GTSNPN and CDR2 SVGIG (reference sequence). V was pared by 7 bases and J by 0 bases, with 5 bases between. CDR3 nucleotide sequence: TGTGCCTCGACTAGCACAGATACGCAGTATTTT. As protein: CASTSTDTQYF.

The rearrangement joins TRBV5-5 to TRBJ2-7, with D possibly TRBD1 on 6 matching bases. The CDR3 loop spans 14 amino acids. Germline CDR1 and CDR2: SGHKS and YYEKEE (reference sequence). V was clipped by 7 bases and J by 4 bases, with 18 bases between them. Here the CDR3 DNA reads TGTGCCAGCTCCGGGGACACACTCTGGTACGAGCAGTACTTC. Translating it yields CASSGDTLWYEQYF.

The chain joins TRBV7-2 to TRBJ2-1, with 8 bases aligning to TRBD2. This CDR3 contains 15 residues. Germline V gives CDR1 SGHTA, CDR2 FQGNSA. J was trimmed by 4 bases and V by 2 bases; bases with no gene match: 4. The CDR3 DNA sequence: TGTGCCAGCAGCTTAACTAGCGGACCGTACAATGAGCAGTTCTTC. As protein: CASSLTSGPYNEQFF.

The V and J genes are TRBV6-4 and TRBJ1-5; 7 nucleotides agree with TRBD1. Germline CDR1 and CDR2: MRHNA and SNTAGT. The CDR3 spans 16 residues. V shed 7 bases, J shed 4 bases, and the junction held 13 bases outside the gene matches. CDR3 in DNA: TGTGCCAGCACCGAACCACAGGGGACGCGGAATCAGCCCCAGCATTTT. Amino acid sequence: CASTEPQGTRNQPQHF.

The V call is TRBV30, the J call TRBJ1-1; TRBD1 is a possible D gene (5 bases). The CDR3 loop spans 13 amino acids. Germline loops: CDR1 GTSNPN, CDR2 SVGIG (reference sequence). V gave up 0 bases and J gave up 5 bases, with 10 bases separating them. This CDR3 is CAWSVRRGTEAFF. The CDR3 DNA follows: TGTGCCTGGAGTGTTCGAAGGGGAACTGAAGCTTTCTTT.

The V call is TRBV28, the J call TRBJ1-5, with D hard to call. The V end lost 3 bases, the J end lost 9 bases, and 6 bases lay between the germline ends. Per germline, CDR1 MDHEN and CDR2 SYDVKM. This CDR3 is 11 amino acids long. CDR3 amino acids: CASSFTGPQHF. CDR3 nucleotides: TGTGCCAGCAGTTTTACGGGGCCCCAGCATTTT.

CDR3 in DNA: TGTGCCAGCAGCTCAAACTATGGCTACACCTTC. Amino acid sequence: CASSSNYGYTF. The rearrangement links TRBV7-9 to TRBJ1-2; D unresolved. The CDR3 runs 11 residues. V lost 4 bases and J 2 bases, leaving 2 bases between the germline ends. Germline-derived CDR1 and CDR2 are SEHNR and FQNEAQ (reference sequence).

The chain joins TRBV3-1 (or the pseudogene TRBV3-2) to TRBJ2-1, with D possibly TRBD2 on 6 matching bases. The ends were cut back, 4 bases at V and 4 bases at J, with 11 bases in the middle. The germline V gene has CDR1 LGHDT and CDR2 YNNKEL (reference sequence). The CDR3 runs to 14 residues. The chain's CDR3 is CASSLGGLYNEQFF. The CDR3 DNA reads TGTGCCAGCAGCCTCGGAGGGCTTTACAATGAGCAGTTCTTC.

In DNA, the CDR3 is TGTGCCAGCAGTGTTTTCGGGACAGCGAACACCGGGGAGCTGTTTTTT. Translation: CASSVFGTANTGELFF. This chain links TRBV2 with TRBJ2-2; TRBD1 agrees at 7 bases. The ends lost 4 bases at V and 0 bases at J; junction bases unmatched: 5. This CDR3 has 16 amino acids. The V gene's germline CDR1 is SNHLY and CDR2 FYNNEI. Based on the CDR3 plus reference TRBV2 and TRBJ2-2, the full variable domain is EPEVTQTPSHQVTQMGQEVILRCVPISNHLYFYWYRQILGQKVEFLVSFYNNEISEKSEIFDDQFSVERPDGSNFTLKIRSTKLEDSAMYFCASSVFGTANTGELFFGEGSRLTVL.

The chain recombines TRBV4-2 with TRBJ1-1; D not certain. V lost 0 bases to trimming and J lost 1 base, with 15 bases between them. The CDR3 extends over 17 amino acids. The V gene's germline CDR1 is LGHNA and CDR2 YNFKEQ. The CDR3 loop reads CASSQDVLLSRNTEAFF. The CDR3 DNA is TGTGCCAGCAGCCAAGATGTCCTTTTATCGAGGAACACTGAAGCTTTCTTT.

This chain joins TRBV2 and TRBJ2-1, with a possible D match to TRBD2 (6 bases). V lost 2 bases to trimming and J lost 10 bases, with 15 bases between them. The germline V gene has CDR1 SNHLY and CDR2 FYNNEI. The CDR3 contains 14 residues. CDR3 residues: CASSESGSPGEQFF. As DNA, the CDR3 is TGTGCCAGCAGTGAAAGCGGGTCCCCCGGGGAGCAGTTCTTC.

The chain couples TRBV5-6 to TRBJ2-5; 10 bases fit TRBD2. Germline values: CDR1 SGHDT, CDR2 YYEEEE. Unmatched junction bases numbered 5, after V lost 4 bases and J lost 2 bases. The CDR3 is 15 residues long. The CDR3 sequence: CASSTVLAGQETQYF. CDR3 coding DNA: TGTGCCAGCAGCACGGTACTAGCGGGACAAGAGACCCAGTACTTC.

The chain carries TRBV29-1 and TRBJ1-2, with 8 positions matching TRBD1. Per the germline V gene, CDR1 is SQVTM and CDR2 is ANQGSEA. The junction had 1 base not matched to a gene; V was cut back by 6 bases and J by 4 bases. The CDR3 loop spans 11 amino acids. Here the CDR3 reads CSVTGVYGYTF. The CDR3 DNA reads as TGCAGCGTGACAGGGGTCTATGGCTACACCTTC.

The genes are TRBV30 and TRBJ2-2; 8 positions match TRBD1. The CDR3 totals 14 residues. CDR1 is GTSNPN and CDR2 is SVGIG in the germline V gene (reference sequence). Trimming cost V 0 bases and J 7 bases; bases outside gene matches: 4. The CDR3 bases are TGTGCCTGGAGTGTAGGACAGGGCGGCGGGGAGCTGTTTTTT. Amino acids: CAWSVGQGGGELFF.

The chain has TRBV9 and TRBJ2-1, with a possible D match to TRBD2 (6 bases). CDR3 length equals 15 residues. In germline, CDR1 is SGDLS, CDR2 YYNGEE. Trimming left V 3 bases short and J 8 bases short, with 18 bases between. Here the CDR3 reads CASSEGTPGIYEQFF. The CDR3 bases are TGTGCCAGCAGCGAGGGGACTCCCGGTATATATGAGCAGTTCTTC.

In its sample, this clone was seen once. The chain employs TRBV5-6 and TRBJ1-5; D unresolved. Germline lookup yields CDR1 SGHDT and CDR2 YYEEEE. The germline V and J ends were trimmed by 0 bases and 5 bases, with 12 bases remaining between them. The CDR3 runs to 15 residues. CDR3 in DNA: TGTGCCAGCAGCTTGGGGAGGACGAGAGATCAGCCCCAGCATTTT. Amino acid sequence: CASSLGRTRDQPQHF.

The chain has TRBV5-1 and TRBJ2-7, with TRBD2 matching over 7 bases. The germline V gene has CDR1 SGHRS and CDR2 YFSETQ. The CDR3 is 13 residues long. V trimming: 6 bases; J trimming: 6 bases; junction bases outside the gene matches: 9. CDR3 nucleotide sequence: TGCGCCAGCAACCCTAGCGGAGACGGCGAGCAGTACTTC. Translating gives CASNPSGDGEQYF.

V and J are TRBV15 and TRBJ2-4; D may be TRBD2 (5 bases). The CDR3 spans 14 residues. Germline-derived CDR1 and CDR2 are LNHNV and YYDKDF (reference sequence). With 4 bases removed from V and 7 bases from J, the gap between germline ends came to 14 bases. CDR3 protein: CATSNGVRGNIQYF. In nucleotides, the CDR3 is TGTGCCACCAGCAACGGTGTAAGAGGGAACATTCAGTACTTC.

The chain's CDR3 is CASSPGRGDTQYF. DNA of the CDR3: TGTGCCAGCAGCCCGGGCCGGGGAGATACGCAGTATTTT. The chain combines TRBV7-2 with TRBJ2-3, with D possibly matching TRBD2 (5 bases). The germline CDR1 and CDR2 sequences are SGHTA and FQGNSA. V lost 5 bases to trimming and J lost 5 bases, with 11 bases between them. The CDR3 extends over 13 amino acids.

In the case of this clone: The germline gene is not matched at one end of the junction; a read error may be the cause. The chain carries TRBV2 and TRBJ1-2, with D maybe TRBD1 (5 bases). The CDR3 has 13 amino acids. Germline loops: CDR1 SNHLY, CDR2 FYNNEI. The chain's CDR3 is CASREDRNYGYTF. CDR3 DNA: TGTGCCAGCAGGGAAGACAGAAACTATGGCTACACCTTC.

This sequence joins TRBV12-2 and TRBJ2-7; the D call TRBD2 from the table was never checked on the DNA. TRBV12-2 has pseudogene status. This CDR3 contains 20 residues. The CDR3 reads CASRARPTGQRGSPRREQYF. DNA for the CDR3: TGTGCAAGTCGCGCCCGCCCGACCGGACAGCGGGGATCCCCTAGGCGCGAGCAGTACTTC.

V gene TRBV7-2 combines with J gene TRBJ2-1; TRBD2 is a possible D gene (5 bases). Trimming left V 5 bases short and J 3 bases short, with 11 bases between. The length of the CDR3 is 14 residues. From germline, CDR1 is SGHTA and CDR2 FQGNSA. The CDR3 DNA reads TGTGCCAGCAGCAAACCCGGGAACTACAATGAGCAGTTCTTC. Its protein product is CASSKPGNYNEQFF.

The gene calls are TRBV2 and TRBJ2-7, with a tentative D call TRBD1 (6 bases). The length of the CDR3 is 12 residues. Germline-derived CDR1 and CDR2 are SNHLY and FYNNEI. V was trimmed by 6 bases and J by 5 bases, leaving 11 bases between them. The CDR3, as DNA: TGTGCCAGCAGAAGACAGGCCCACGAGCAGTACTTC. Translating it yields CASRRQAHEQYF. Drawing the rest from reference TRBV2 and TRBJ2-7, the complete variable domain is EPEVTQTPSHQVTQMGQEVILRCVPISNHLYFYWYRQILGQKVEFLVSFYNNEISEKSEIFDDQFSVERPDGSNFTLKIRSTKLEDSAMYFCASRRQAHEQYFGPGTRLTVT.

The chain is built from TRBV11-3 and TRBJ2-5; 9 positions agree with TRBD1. Germline trimming cut 2 bases from V and 1 base from J; bases unmatched to any gene: 5. Germline loops: CDR1 SGHNT, CDR2 YENEEA. The CDR3 is 16 amino acids. The CDR3: CASSLLQGAPQETQYF. For the CDR3, the DNA is TGTGCCAGCAGCTTATTACAGGGGGCGCCCCAAGAGACCCAGTACTTC.

This chain uses TRBV9 with TRBJ2-2, with D unresolved. From germline, CDR1 is SGDLS and CDR2 YYNGEE. Trimming stripped 0 bases from V and 8 bases from J, with 5 bases between. The CDR3 loop spans 12 amino acids. CDR3 in DNA: TGTGCCAGCAGCGTAGGGAGTGGGGAGCTGTTTTTT. It encodes CASSVGSGELFF.

The V and J genes are TRBV5-4 and TRBJ1-5; D is uncertain. Looked up from germline, CDR1 is SGHNT and CDR2 is YYREEE (reference sequence). This CDR3 region has 13 residues. Trimming took off 0 bases at V and 6 bases at J, with 7 bases between the two ends. The CDR3 loop reads CASSLDRGQPQHF. Here the CDR3 DNA reads TGTGCCAGCAGCTTGGATCGAGGTCAGCCCCAGCATTTT. Full variable domain (outside the CDR3, taken from reference TRBV5-4 and TRBJ1-5): ETGVTQSPTHLIKTRGQQVTLRCSSQSGHNTVSWYQQALGQGPQFIFQYYREEENGRGNFPPRFSGLQFPNYSSELNVNALELDDSALYLCASSLDRGQPQHFGDGTRLSIL.

This clone has only one observation. The rearrangement links TRBV20-1 to TRBJ2-7; the D gene is possibly TRBD2 (5 bases). The CDR3 sequence is 11 residues long. With 6 bases removed from V and 0 bases from J, the gap between germline ends came to 6 bases. Germline loops: CDR1 DFQATT, CDR2 SNEGSKA (reference sequence). The CDR3 loop is CSAGDSYEQYF. For the CDR3, the DNA is TGCAGTGCCGGGGACTCCTACGAGCAGTACTTC.

The chain employs TRBV23-1 and TRBJ2-1; 7 nucleotides match TRBD1. TRBV23-1 is labeled an ORF, and its function is uncertain. The CDR3 totals 13 residues. V lost 4 bases, J lost 5 bases, and 2 bases stayed unmatched. This CDR3 is CASSLGQNNEQFF. The CDR3 region has the DNA TGCGCCAGCAGTCTGGGACAGAACAATGAGCAGTTCTTC.